The entry below gives a single TCR beta chain sequence along with its context. This clone appeared once. Its antigen is currently not known. No much larger clone exists at a distance of one base, and base qualities are not known. Donors were healthy HIV-negative adults with no recently reported acute infections or vaccinations. Only Caucasian adults living in Nashville, Tennessee, USA were represented among the donors. Magnetic negative selection was used to enrich CD4+ T cells, after which naive cells were positively selected on CD45RA and the negative fraction became the memory subset. Blood was obtained by leukapheresis, after which PBMCs were separated by Ficoll-Histopaque density gradient centrifugation and cryopreserved in liquid nitrogen vapor phase. Purity and quantity of every magnetically sorted T cell population were checked by analytical flow cytometry. From each sorted fraction, genomic DNA was isolated and quantified by UV absorbance on a Nanodrop 2000c.

The data stem from a study of shared clonotypes between healthy human individuals (dated by TCRdb to the early 2020s). Some background on the complete study: The cohort included a few men and two women between 18 and 49 years of age. Each donor's leukapheresis produced roughly between roughly 0.94 and 9.5 billion PBMCs. Different laboratories and diverse techniques were used to prepare libraries and sequence TCR repertoires, to increase sequencing depth and limit assay-specific biases. For each donor, CD4 naive and CD4 memory were each run on three plates, CD8 naive on two plates, and CD8 memory on one plate. To estimate repertoire size and how much clonotypes are shared between individuals, the study performed deep sequencing of blood TCR repertoires from five healthy adults. What the study reported, not specific to this receptor: The small number of donors limited the genetic and exposure-history diversity represented. Pairwise subsampling led to the expectation that sequencing depth would affect the degree of clonotype sharing among donors. Incomplete sequencing was indicated by rarefaction of sorted-subset datasets, despite the large sequencing depth. Only blood was sampled, and tissue TCR repertoires likely differ from those in blood. Across four donors, around 5.4% of naive CD4, approximately 3.6% of naive CD8, about 2% of memory CD4, and roughly 0.41% of memory CD8 clonotypes were shared. Naive subsets generally had larger estimated clonotype richness than memory subsets did. Higher generation probabilities were observed for clonotypes shared by all four sorted-subset donors than for non-shared clonotypes.

TCR CDR3 regions were amplified from genomic DNA by multiplex PCR using the deep immunoSEQ assay. Extracted genomic DNA from each cell subset was distributed evenly across all wells of several immunoSEQ 96-well plates, and each plate was treated as a replicate. Each replicate PCR for sorted subsets received around 210 ng genomic DNA, equal to roughly 33,000 T cell genomes. Purified libraries were quantified with a Qubit 3.0 fluorometer, sized on a Bioanalyzer 2100, and re-quantified with the KAPA Library Quantification kit. Every immunoSEQ 96-well plate was sequenced on a separate single-read 150-cycle Illumina NextSeq 550 flow cell. The published analysis was carried out like this. Because only junctional sequences without quality scores were contained in the immunoSEQ output, filtering matching that applied to full-length reads could not be performed. To assign V/J genes and CDR3, sequences were annotated using PyIR, a Python wrapper for IgBLAST v1.9, with IMGT germline references. Reads were filtered out if the reads had weak V/J assignments (E-value above 1e-6), no CDR3, stop codons, out-of-frame junctions, or ambiguous translated residues. A V3J clonotype was defined by an identical inferred V gene, J gene, and CDR3 amino acid sequence. Percentage overlap between repertoires was computed as shared unique clonotypes divided by the size of the smaller repertoire. Repertoire richness was assessed with RTK rarefaction, the Chao1 estimator, and Recon v2.1 estimates of unobserved clonotypes. Generation probabilities for all TCRbeta clonotypes obtained by the gDNA method from a handful of donors were computed using OLGA. Drawn from immuneACCESS, this table holds only the in-frame rearrangements with V and J called that TCRdb kept. Clones are partly lost; checked studies trace under half to an unresolved V gene and leave the rest unexplained. The V and J calls and the clone size are those of that table, but D and trimming were determined from the DNA. The sample table contains about 2.3 million clones; only one count was recorded for around 92% of them. About 0.36% of the sample rests with the top ten.

The origin of this receptor is a young man in good health. Some clones in this sample may be carry-over from other donors' samples. Sequenced sample: naive CD4+ T cells from PBMCs. This sample's cell subset or site label indicates: CD45RA+ positively selected.

The CDR3 has the sequence CASSPDRGRGYGYTF. In nucleotides, the sequence is TGTGCCAGCTCACCGGACCGAGGACGGGGCTATGGCTACACCTTC. This receptor chain uses TRBV18 and TRBJ1-2; no D segment can be confidently identified. Spanning cysteine to phenylalanine, the CDR3 consists of 15 amino acids. Just CDR3 DNA is preserved here, 45 bases in frame from base 1. Based on the germline V gene, the CDR1 and CDR2 sequences are KGHSH and LQKENI. Cut back by 3 bases and 4 bases, the V and J ends lie 15 bases apart. The entire variable domain, with the stretches around the CDR3 drawn from the reference TRBV18 and TRBJ1-2 proteins, is NAGVMQNPRHLVRRRGQEARLRCSPMKGHSHVYWYRQLPEEGLKFMVYLQKENIIDESGMPKERFSAEFPKEGPSILRIQQVVRGDSAAYFCASSPDRGRGYGYTFGSGTRLTVV.